The next 21 T cell receptor beta chains were all read from a single sample in a study of regulatory T cells in long-lasting Graves disease. Investigators prepared the TCR beta libraries by applying iRepertoire HTBI primers and Arm-PCR of CDR3 regions. Each CDR3 protein gets one entry after TCRdb re-called the multiplex PCR reads with MiXCR. The repertoire includes about 380,000 distinct CDR3 sequences, 15% to 17% of them detected once, and over 20% sits in the top ten. Stated time point: newly diagnosed GD, antithyroid drugs for less than 3 months. PBMC-extracted RNA yielded the TCR library. The source was peripheral blood mononuclear cells (PBMCs), collected at new diagnosis, from a patient treated with antithyroid drugs. All receptors derive from a female donor with Graves disease.

This clonotype has just a few counts. The V call is TRBV4-1, the J call TRBJ1-4; TRBD1 is a possible D gene (5 bases). CDR1 and CDR2 from the germline V gene are MGHRA and YSYEKL. This CDR3 spans 16 amino acids. V lost 7 bases to trimming and J lost 1 base, with 16 bases between them. CDR3 DNA: TGCGCCAGCACGTTCACCCAGGGTCGAACTAATGAAAAACTGTTTTTT. Encoded protein: CASTFTQGRTNEKLFF.

The chain recombines TRBV19 with TRBJ1-1; D gene uncertain. There are 12 residues in the CDR3. Germline CDR1 is LNHDA and CDR2 is SQIVND (reference sequence). Deletions cut 6 bases from V and 6 bases from J, with 11 bases between. CDR3 amino acids: CASSEVRAEAFF. CDR3 bases: TGTGCCAGTAGCGAGGTTAGGGCTGAAGCTTTCTTT.

This clonotype was seen at least ten times. This rearrangement joins TRBV30 to TRBJ1-2; no clear D. The CDR3 totals 12 residues. From germline, CDR1 is GTSNPN and CDR2 SVGIG (reference sequence). The V gene lost 0 bases and the J gene lost 7 bases, with 9 bases spanning the gap. The CDR3 spells CAWSVLSGGYTF. Here the CDR3 DNA reads TGTGCCTGGAGTGTTTTATCCGGTGGCTACACCTTC.

Worth noting for this clonotype: A much larger clone is a single base away; this may be a read error. The CDR3 reads CSAHRPAGSYQETQFF. The CDR3 bases are TGCAGTGCCCATCGGCCGGCGGGTTCGTATCAAGAGACCCAGTTCTTC. This sequence joins TRBV20-1 and TRBJ2-1; tentatively, D is TRBD2 (5 bases). Germline-derived CDR1 and CDR2 are DFQATT and SNEGSKA (reference sequence). V was trimmed by 6 bases and J by 13 bases, leaving 31 bases between them. The length of the CDR3 is 16 residues.

This clonotype was picked up many times. The chain is built from TRBV3-1 and TRBJ1-1, with D unresolved. Germline V CDR1 and CDR2: LGHDT, YNNKEL (reference sequence). The CDR3 extends over 15 amino acids. Trimming removed 0 bases from V and 4 bases from J, with 12 bases in between. The CDR3 protein is CASSQDDSWSTEAFF. CDR3 DNA sequence: TGTGCCAGCAGCCAAGATGATTCGTGGAGCACTGAAGCTTTCTTT. The full variable domain, completed using reference TRBV3-1 and TRBJ1-1, is DTAVSQTPKYLVTQMGNDKSIKCEQNLGHDTMYWYKQDSKKFLKIMFSYNNKELIINETVPNRFSPKSPDKAHLNLHINSLELGDSAVYFCASSQDDSWSTEAFFGQGTRLTVV.

This clonotype appeared many times. The chain links TRBV28 to TRBJ1-3; the match to TRBD1 covers 7 bases. CDR1 MDHEN and CDR2 SYDVKM come from the germline V gene. This CDR3 is built from 16 residues. The V and J ends lost 1 base and 4 bases, in that order; junction bases with no gene match: 7. The CDR3 nucleotides read TGTGCCAGCAGTTTATACGAGGGGGCGCGAGGAAACACCATATATTTT. Translating gives CASSLYEGARGNTIYF.

V usage is TRBV6-2 or TRBV6-3 and J usage is TRBJ2-1; D is possibly TRBD2 (5 bases). CDR1 and CDR2 from the germline V gene are MNHEY and SVGEGT. V lost 6 bases, J lost 9 bases, and 9 bases lay in between. The CDR3 sequence is 11 residues long. CDR3 DNA: TGTGCCAGCAGATACGAGGGTGAGCAGTTCTTC. Translated, it gives CASRYEGEQFF.

This clonotype was seen many times. The chain joins TRBV7-3 to TRBJ2-1; either TRBD1 or TRBD2 may fit D (7 bases each). Deletions cut 2 bases from V and 2 bases from J, with 16 bases between. This CDR3 has 17 amino acids. CDR1 SGHTA and CDR2 FQGTGA come from the germline V gene. CDR3 sequence reads: CASSLEGGQGAYNEQFF. The DNA for the CDR3 is TGTGCCAGCAGCTTAGAGGGGGGGCAGGGGGCCTACAATGAGCAGTTCTTC. Complete variable domain (other parts from reference TRBV7-3 and TRBJ2-1): GAGVSQTPSNKVTEKGKYVELRCDPISGHTALYWYRQSLGQGPEFLIYFQGTGAADDSGLPNDRFFAVRPEGSVSTLKIQRTERGDSAVYLCASSLEGGQGAYNEQFFGPGTRLTVL.

This clonotype was seen many times. The chain recombines TRBV12-3 or TRBV12-4 with TRBJ2-5, with 8 bases that match TRBD1. The CDR3 runs 16 residues. V lost 1 base to trimming and J lost 4 bases; unmatched junction nucleotides: 8. The CDR3 reads CASSLGNVGQGETQYF. CDR3 bases: TGTGCCAGCAGTTTAGGAAACGTAGGACAGGGAGAGACCCAGTACTTC.

This clonotype was counted at least ten times. The chain is built from TRBV25-1 and TRBJ2-2; possibly TRBD1 for D (6 bases). Per germline, CDR1 MGHDK and CDR2 SYGVNS. V shed 1 base and J shed 8 bases, with 14 bases lying between them. The CDR3 consists of 15 residues. The CDR3 DNA follows: TGTGCCAGCAGTGAATGGACAGCCCCGGGAGGGGAGCTGTTTTTT. Translated, it gives CASSEWTAPGGELFF.

This clonotype was counted ten times or more. The rearrangement links TRBV2 to TRBJ1-2; D not certain. Germline V lookup: CDR1 SNHLY, CDR2 FYNNEI. CDR3 size: 13 residues. The V and J ends lost 6 bases and 0 bases respectively, with 8 bases between them. CDR3 in DNA: TGTGCCAGCAGGGTCAGTGCTAACTATGGCTACACCTTC. This translates into CASRVSANYGYTF.

This clonotype has ten or more counts. The J gene is TRBJ1-3, the V gene TRBV12-3 or TRBV12-4; 8 nucleotides match TRBD1. There are 14 residues in the CDR3. J was trimmed by 4 bases and V by 3 bases; bases with no gene match: 2. CDR3 region: CASSFGDRGNTIYF. CDR3 in DNA: TGTGCCAGCAGTTTTGGGGACAGGGGAAACACCATATATTTT.

This clonotype was seen repeatedly, ten times or more. The chain employs TRBV20-1 and TRBJ2-7; D is perhaps TRBD2 (6 bases). Trimming removed 3 bases at V and 2 bases at J, with 11 bases between. CDR3 length: 13 amino acids. Germline lookup yields CDR1 DFQATT and CDR2 SNEGSKA (reference sequence). CDR3 coding DNA: TGCAGTGCTAGTACGGGAGTGGCCTACGAGCAGTACTTC. Its protein product is CSASTGVAYEQYF.

This clonotype was detected ten times or more. CDR3 in amino acids: CAISERDSQQFF. CDR3 bases: TGTGCCATCAGTGAGAGGGACTCGCAGCAGTTCTTC. The gene calls are TRBV10-3 and TRBJ2-1, with D maybe TRBD2 (6 bases). V was shortened by 2 bases and J by 11 bases, with 10 bases between the two germline ends. This CDR3 spans 12 amino acids. Germline-derived CDR1 and CDR2 are ENHRY and SYGVKD.

The V and J genes are TRBV29-1 and TRBJ2-7; D gene uncertain. Trimming removed 3 bases at V and 3 bases at J, with 6 bases between. The germline CDR1 and CDR2 sequences are SQVTM and ANQGSEA. This CDR3 is built from 11 residues. The CDR3 DNA sequence: TGCAGCGTTGAGAGCAGCTACGAGCAGTACTTC. As protein: CSVESSYEQYF.

This clonotype was seen repeatedly, ten times or more. The genes are TRBV4-1 and TRBJ2-3, with D tentatively TRBD1 (6 bases). With 4 bases removed from V and 0 bases from J, the gap between germline ends came to 11 bases. The CDR3 runs to 15 residues. Germline V gene lookup returns CDR1 MGHRA and CDR2 YSYEKL. CDR3 sequence reads: CASSPLTGSTDTQYF. DNA for the CDR3: TGCGCCAGCAGCCCTCTTACAGGGAGCACAGATACGCAGTATTTT.

This clonotype occurred a few times. This could be a read error, since a much larger clone is one nucleotide away. The chain combines TRBV15 with TRBJ2-1, with D unclear. The ends were cut back, 4 bases at V and 3 bases at J, with 13 bases in the middle. CDR3 size: 15 residues. Germline V lookup: CDR1 LNHNV, CDR2 YYDKDF (reference sequence). The CDR3 DNA follows: TGTGCCACCAGCACCAGCCCCCGCAGCTACAATGAGCAGTTCTTC. The encoded protein is CATSTSPRSYNEQFF.

This clonotype was detected only once. The V and J genes are TRBV12-3 or TRBV12-4 and TRBJ2-5; D may be TRBD1 or TRBD2 (5 bases each). V lost 6 bases to trimming and J lost 3 bases, with 26 bases between them. The CDR3 sequence is 18 residues long. The CDR3 region is CASSRGLGTLANEETQYF. CDR3 nucleotides: TGTGCCAGCAGCCGCGGTTTGGGGACCTTGGCCAACGAAGAGACCCAGTACTTC.

This clonotype showed up many times. The chain uses TRBV2 and TRBJ2-7; D may match TRBD1 or TRBD2 (6 bases each). CDR3 size: 10 residues. Germline V gene sequence: CDR1 SNHLY, CDR2 FYNNEI. V shed 7 bases and J shed 7 bases, with 8 bases lying between them. CDR3 residues: CASKGGEQYF. In DNA form, the CDR3 reads TGTGCCAGCAAGGGGGGAGAGCAGTACTTC.

The sample holds many counts of this clonotype. V is TRBV4-2 and J is TRBJ2-5, with 9 bases aligning to TRBD2. J was trimmed by 2 bases and V by 1 base; bases with no gene match: 2. The CDR3 length is 15 residues. In germline, CDR1 is LGHNA, CDR2 YNFKEQ. CDR3 sequence (DNA): TGTGCCAGCAGCCAAGTAGCGGGGGCACAAGAGACCCAGTACTTC. Translation: CASSQVAGAQETQYF.

This clonotype was recorded a few times. The genes are TRBV7-9 and TRBJ1-6; 9 nucleotides match TRBD1. Germline V gene data show CDR1 as SEHNR and CDR2 as FQNEAQ (reference sequence). The CDR3 covers 15 residues. J gave up 6 bases and V 8 bases, and 8 bases lay outside the gene matches. The CDR3 DNA is TGTGCCAGCGGCCCCCGGGACAGGGCTAATTCACCCCTCCACTTT. It specifies CASGPRDRANSPLHF.